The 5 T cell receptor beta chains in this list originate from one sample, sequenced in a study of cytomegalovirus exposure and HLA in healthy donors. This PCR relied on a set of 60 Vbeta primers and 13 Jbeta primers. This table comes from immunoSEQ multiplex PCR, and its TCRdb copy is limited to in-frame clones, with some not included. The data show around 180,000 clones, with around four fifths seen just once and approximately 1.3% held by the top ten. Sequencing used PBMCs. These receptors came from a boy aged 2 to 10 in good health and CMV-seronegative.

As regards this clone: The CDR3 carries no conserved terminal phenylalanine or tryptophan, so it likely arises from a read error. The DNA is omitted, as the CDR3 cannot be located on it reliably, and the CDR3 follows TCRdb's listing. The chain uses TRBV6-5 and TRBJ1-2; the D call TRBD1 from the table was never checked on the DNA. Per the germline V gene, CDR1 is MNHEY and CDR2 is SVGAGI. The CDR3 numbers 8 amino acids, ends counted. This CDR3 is CASSDTAI.

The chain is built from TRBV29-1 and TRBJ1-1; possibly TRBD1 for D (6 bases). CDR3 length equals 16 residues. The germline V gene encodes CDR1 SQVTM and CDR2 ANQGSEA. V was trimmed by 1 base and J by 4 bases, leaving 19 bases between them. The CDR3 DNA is TGCAGCGTTGAAGCTTTGAAGGGGGTCTGGGTCACTGAAGCTTTCTTT. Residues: CSVEALKGVWVTEAFF.

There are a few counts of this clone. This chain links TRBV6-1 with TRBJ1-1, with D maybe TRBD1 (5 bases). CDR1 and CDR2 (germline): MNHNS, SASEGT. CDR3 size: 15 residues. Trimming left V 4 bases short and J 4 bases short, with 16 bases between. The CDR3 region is CASSGGAGVGTEAFF. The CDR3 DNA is TGTGCCAGCAGTGGCGGGGCGGGGGTGGGCACTGAAGCTTTCTTT.

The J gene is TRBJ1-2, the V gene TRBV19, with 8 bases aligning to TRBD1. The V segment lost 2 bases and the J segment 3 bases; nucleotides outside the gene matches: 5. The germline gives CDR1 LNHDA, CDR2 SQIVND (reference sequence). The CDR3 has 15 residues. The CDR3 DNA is TGTGCCAGTAGTATAACAGGGGGGCCCTACTATGGCTACACCTTC. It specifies CASSITGGPYYGYTF.

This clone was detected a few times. The CDR3 sequence: CASSSYRDTGELFF. The CDR3 DNA reads as TGCGCCAGCAGCTCATACAGGGACACCGGGGAGCTGTTTTTT. The chain combines TRBV5-1 with TRBJ2-2, with D perhaps matching TRBD1 (6 bases). V lost 3 bases to trimming and J lost 3 bases, with 9 bases between them. This CDR3 comprises 14 residues. CDR1 and CDR2 (germline): SGHRS, YFSETQ.